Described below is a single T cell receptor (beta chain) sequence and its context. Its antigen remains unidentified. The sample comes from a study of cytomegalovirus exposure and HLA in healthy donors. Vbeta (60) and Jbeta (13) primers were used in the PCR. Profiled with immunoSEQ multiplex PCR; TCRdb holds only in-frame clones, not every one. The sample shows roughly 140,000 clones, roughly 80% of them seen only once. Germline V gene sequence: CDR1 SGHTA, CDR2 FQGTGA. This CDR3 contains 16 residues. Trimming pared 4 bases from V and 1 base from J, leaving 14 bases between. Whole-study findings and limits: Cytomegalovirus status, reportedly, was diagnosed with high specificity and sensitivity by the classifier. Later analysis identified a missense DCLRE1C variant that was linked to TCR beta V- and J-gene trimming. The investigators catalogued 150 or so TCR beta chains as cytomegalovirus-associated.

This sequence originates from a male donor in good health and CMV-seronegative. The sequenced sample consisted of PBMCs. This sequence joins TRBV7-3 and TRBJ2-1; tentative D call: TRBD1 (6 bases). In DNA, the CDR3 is TGTGCCAGCAGCTCCCTGGGGACAAGATCCTACAATGAGCAGTTCTTC. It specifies CASSSLGTRSYNEQFF.